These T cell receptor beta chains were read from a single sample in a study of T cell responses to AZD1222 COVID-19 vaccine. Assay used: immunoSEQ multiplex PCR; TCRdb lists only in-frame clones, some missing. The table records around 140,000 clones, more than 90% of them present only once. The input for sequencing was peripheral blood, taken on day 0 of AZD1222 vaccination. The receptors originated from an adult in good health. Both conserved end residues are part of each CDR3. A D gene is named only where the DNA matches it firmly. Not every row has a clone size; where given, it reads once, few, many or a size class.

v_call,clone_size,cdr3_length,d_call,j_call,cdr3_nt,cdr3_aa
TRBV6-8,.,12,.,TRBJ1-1,TGTGCCAGCAGTTACCTCAGGGTGGGAGCTTTCTTT,CASSYLRVGAFF
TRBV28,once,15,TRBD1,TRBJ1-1,TGTGCCAGCAGTTTGTATACCTCCCGGGACAGTGAAGCTTTCTTT,CASSLYTSRDSEAFF
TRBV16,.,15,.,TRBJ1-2,TGTGCCAGCAGCCCTTCCGGCTATGGTTCATATGGCTACACCTTC,CASSPSGYGSYGYTF
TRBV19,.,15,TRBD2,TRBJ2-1,TGTGCCAGTAGTAACTCGGGAGGTTACTACAATGAGCAGTTCTTC,CASSNSGGYYNEQFF
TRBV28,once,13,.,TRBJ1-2,TGTGCCAGCAGGCTCCCCGGGTTCTATGGCTACACCTTC,CASRLPGFYGYTF
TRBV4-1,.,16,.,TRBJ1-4,TGCGCCAGCAGCCCGCGACCGGCTTCAACTAATGAAAAACTGTTTTTT,CASSPRPASTNEKLFF
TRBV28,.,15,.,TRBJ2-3,TGTGCCAGCAGTTTATCCGGGGCCCACACAGATACGCAGTATTTT,CASSLSGAHTDTQYF
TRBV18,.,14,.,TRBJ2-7,TGTGCCAGCTCACCATCTGGATTGGGCGACGAGCAGTACTTC,CASSPSGLGDEQYF
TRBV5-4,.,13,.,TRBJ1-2,TGTGCCAGCAGCTCCCCGCAAAACTATGGCTACACCTTC,CASSSPQNYGYTF
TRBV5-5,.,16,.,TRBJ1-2,TGTGCCAGCAGGAGAATAAAGGGGGAGGGTAACTATGGCTACACCTTC,CASRRIKGEGNYGYTF
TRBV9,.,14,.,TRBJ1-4,TGTGCCAGCAGCCCCCGGGGGGGAGATGAAAAACTGTTTTTT,CASSPRGGDEKLFF
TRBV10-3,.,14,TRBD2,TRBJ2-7,TGTGCCATCAGGCCGGGACTAGCGCTACACGAGCAGTACTTC,CAIRPGLALHEQYF
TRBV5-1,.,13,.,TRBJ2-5,TGCGCCAGCAGCTTACCGGAACAGGACACCCAGTACTTC,CASSLPEQDTQYF
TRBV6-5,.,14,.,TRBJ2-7,TGTGCCAGCAGTTACTCGGCAGGGGCCTACGAGCAGTACTTC,CASSYSAGAYEQYF
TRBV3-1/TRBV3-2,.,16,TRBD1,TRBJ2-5,TGTGCCAGCAGCCAAAGTACAGGGGGGTGGGGAGAGACCCAGTACTTC,CASSQSTGGWGETQYF
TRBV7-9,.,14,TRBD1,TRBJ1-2,TGTGCCAGCAGCTTAGCCGGGACAGAACATGGCTACACCTTC,CASSLAGTEHGYTF
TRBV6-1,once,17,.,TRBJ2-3,TGTGCCAGCAGTGTTGGACTATCGGTTCCCCTCACAGATACGCAGTATTTT,CASSVGLSVPLTDTQYF
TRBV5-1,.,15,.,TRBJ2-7,TGCGCCAGCAGCTTGGAAGATTGGGTAACCTACGAGCAGTACTTC,CASSLEDWVTYEQYF
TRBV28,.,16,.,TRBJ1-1,TGTGCCAGCACCTTAGGTCCGAGGACTATGAACACTGAAGCTTTCTTT,CASTLGPRTMNTEAFF
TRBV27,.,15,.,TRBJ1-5,TGTGCCAGCAGTTTAGGAACTGGGAGGGATCAGCCCCAGCATTTT,CASSLGTGRDQPQHF
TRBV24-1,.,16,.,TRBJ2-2,TGTGCCACCAGTGATTGGAAGCGCTCGAACACCGGGGAGCTGTTTTTT,CATSDWKRSNTGELFF
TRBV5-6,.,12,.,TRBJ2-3,TGTGCCAGCAGCCGGATAACAGATACGCAGTATTTT,CASSRITDTQYF
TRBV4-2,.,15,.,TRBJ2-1,TGTGCCAGCAGCCAATCGTCGGGCTTGTACAATGAGCAGTTCTTC,CASSQSSGLYNEQFF
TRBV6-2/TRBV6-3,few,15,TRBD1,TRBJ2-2,TGTGCCAGCAGTGCCACAGGGGAAGTAGCCGGGGAGCTGTTTTTT,CASSATGEVAGELFF
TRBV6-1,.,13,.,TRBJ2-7,TGTGCCAGCAGTGAAGACGTTTGGACAGAGCAGTACTTC,CASSEDVWTEQYF
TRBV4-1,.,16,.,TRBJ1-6,TGCGCCAGCAGCCAACCTCTACAGGGATTGTATTCACCCCTCCACTTT,CASSQPLQGLYSPLHF
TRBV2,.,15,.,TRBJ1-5,TGTGCCAGCAGTGTGGTAGGGGGAGGCAATCAGCCCCAGCATTTT,CASSVVGGGNQPQHF
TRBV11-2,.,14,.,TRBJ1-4,TGTGCCAGCAGTTACAGGGTGCAGGGAGAAAAACTGTTTTTT,CASSYRVQGEKLFF
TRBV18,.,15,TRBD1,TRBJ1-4,TGTGCCAGCTCACTTGACAGGGTCATCGACGAAAAACTGTTTTTT,CASSLDRVIDEKLFF
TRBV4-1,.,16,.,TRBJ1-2,TGCGCCAGCAGCCTACTATCCCCCCTGAGACAGCGTTACTACACCTTC,CASSLLSPLRQRYYTF
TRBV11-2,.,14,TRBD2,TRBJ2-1,TGTGCCAGCAGCTGGGGGGGCTCCTACAATGAGCAGTTCTTC,CASSWGGSYNEQFF
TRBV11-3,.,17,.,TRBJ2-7,TGTGCCAGCAGCTTAGATCTGGAAGGGGGGATCTCCTACGAGCAGTACTTC,CASSLDLEGGISYEQYF
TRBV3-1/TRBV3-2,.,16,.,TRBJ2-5,TGTGCCAGCAGCCAAGAGAGGCCACTGCCTGATGGGACCCAGTACTTC,CASSQERPLPDGTQYF
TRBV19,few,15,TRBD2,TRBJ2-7,TGTGCCAGTAGTATTCTAGCGGGAGGGACTTACGAGCAGTACTTC,CASSILAGGTYEQYF
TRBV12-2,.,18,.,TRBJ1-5,TGTGCAAGTCGCTTAGGCGCAAGGGGGATCAATAGCAATCAGCCCCAGCATTTT,CASRLGARGINSNQPQHF
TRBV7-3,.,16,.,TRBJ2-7,TGTGCCAGCAGCTCAATAGGGCGGGACGGTGTCCACGAGCAGTACTTC,CASSSIGRDGVHEQYF
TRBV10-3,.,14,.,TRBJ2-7,TGTGCCATCAGTGATAGGAAGGGCCTGAACGAGCAGTACTTC,CAISDRKGLNEQYF
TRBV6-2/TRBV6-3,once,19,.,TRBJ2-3,TGTGCCAGCAGTTACTCGGCGGACTTCAACCAACCTAGCACAGATACGCAGTATTTT,CASSYSADFNQPSTDTQYF
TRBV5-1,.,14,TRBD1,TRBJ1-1,TGCGCCAGCAGCTTGGCCGGACAGGGGTTGAAAGCTTTCTTT,CASSLAGQGLKAFF
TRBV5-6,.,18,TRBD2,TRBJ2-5,TGTGCCAGCAGCTCGAGGGGACTAGCGGGAGTACTTGAAGAGACCCAGTACTTC,CASSSRGLAGVLEETQYF